This TCR beta chain was found in a study of blood T cell repertoires in COVID-19. As for the study in general: The United States, Italy and Spain provided the acute and convalescent COVID-19 samples. Sources were T cells, B-cell-depleted T cells, or PBMCs; the material itself was cDNA or gDNA.

Germline V CDR1 and CDR2: ENHRY, SYGVKD. This CDR3 has 16 amino acids. With V trimmed by 6 bases and J by 4 bases, 11 bases remained unmatched. Per the study methods: Nucleated cell counts were estimated from reference gene primer amplification. TCRdb's copy holds only in-frame clones and misses some; the assay was immunoSEQ multiplex PCR. V and J calls and clone size are those listed in that table; D and trimming were worked out from the DNA. The sample lists 90,000 or so clones, roughly 77% occurring once. This sequence joins TRBV10-3 and TRBJ2-7; 11 bases agree with TRBD1. The clonotype comes from a human donor in a cohort sampled during active COVID-19. Sequenced sample: peripheral blood. The CDR3: CAISSRTGGFAYEQYF. CDR3 DNA: TGTGCCATCAGCTCACGGACAGGGGGCTTTGCGTACGAGCAGTACTTC.